The 14 T cell receptor beta chains below were found in one sample sequenced in a study of Graves' ophthalmopathy and Graves' hyperthyroidism. CDR3 regions of TCR beta were amplified from RNA transcripts. Amplification began with first-round RT-PCR using HTBI primers, then second-round multiplex PCR was performed. TCRdb re-called the multiplex PCR reads through MiXCR, storing one row per CDR3 protein. The sample has over a million distinct CDR3 sequences, 35% to 40% seen once; the top ten hold around 10%. Sequencing was carried out using peripheral blood or thyroid tissue (not recorded which). These receptor sequences come from an adult man with Graves' hyperthyroidism.

Comment on this clonotype: Possible read error: a much larger clone is one base away. The CDR3 does not close with the conserved phenylalanine or tryptophan, likely indicating a read error. This sequence joins TRBV5-4 and TRBJ2-7; D remains ambiguous. CDR3 size: 16 residues. Germline values: CDR1 SGHNT, CDR2 YYREEE (reference sequence). Trimming pared 4 bases from V and 3 bases from J, leaving 20 bases between. DNA of the CDR3: TGTGCCAGCAGCGCGCCGGTACGGTCCCTAAACTACGAGCAGTACCTC. Its protein is CASSAPVRSLNYEQYL.

This clonotype has more than one count but fewer than ten. V and J are TRBV6-2 or TRBV6-3 and TRBJ2-7, with a possible D match to TRBD1 (6 bases). This CDR3 comprises 15 residues. CDR1 is MNHEY, CDR2 SVGEGT, per germline. Trimming cost V 7 bases and J 5 bases, with 21 bases left between them. The CDR3: CASKSDRTNYHEQYF. DNA for the CDR3: TGTGCCAGCAAATCAGACAGGACGAACTACCACGAGCAGTACTTC.

The V gene is TRBV7-9, the J gene TRBJ1-5; D perhaps matches TRBD1 (6 bases). Trimming removed 5 bases at V and 7 bases at J, with 15 bases between. Germline V gene lookup returns CDR1 SEHNR and CDR2 FQNEAQ (reference sequence). This CDR3 is 14 amino acids long. CDR3 sequence: CASSTGTYRQPQHF. In nucleotides, the CDR3 is TGTGCCAGCAGCACCGGGACATACCGGCAGCCCCAGCATTTT.

In its sample, this clonotype was seen a few times. The chain joins TRBV6-4 to TRBJ1-5; 8 bases are a match to TRBD1. The CDR3 totals 15 residues. The germline CDR1 and CDR2 sequences are MRHNA and SNTAGT. The ends lost 4 bases at V and 1 base at J; junction bases unmatched: 3. The CDR3 protein is CASSAGGESNQPQHF. DNA for the CDR3: TGTGCCAGCAGTGCAGGGGGCGAGAGCAATCAGCCCCAGCATTTT.

This clonotype appeared many times. The chain links TRBV2 to TRBJ1-5; the D is unclear. V lost 2 bases, J lost 3 bases, and 8 bases lay in between. CDR3 length equals 14 residues. Looked up from germline, CDR1 is SNHLY and CDR2 is FYNNEI. In DNA form, the CDR3 reads TGTGCCAGCAGTGAAACCTGGGACAATCAGCCCCAGCATTTT. Protein product: CASSETWDNQPQHF.

This clonotype came up many times. As DNA, the CDR3 is TGCAGCGTTGAGCAAAACACTGAAGCTTTCTTT. It codes for CSVEQNTEAFF. The chain is built from TRBV29-1 and TRBJ1-1; D not resolved. CDR1 is SQVTM, CDR2 ANQGSEA, per germline. Trimming shortened V by 3 bases and J by 2 bases, and 4 bases separated the two germline ends. This CDR3 region has 11 residues.

The chain joins TRBV7-2 to TRBJ1-1; D perhaps matches TRBD1 (5 bases). Germline V lookup: CDR1 SGHTA, CDR2 FQGNSA. The CDR3 runs to 15 residues. V shed 2 bases and J shed 7 bases, with 17 bases lying between them. The CDR3 region is CASSLYTGRSGEAFF. CDR3 nucleotide sequence: TGTGCCAGCAGCTTATATACGGGGCGAAGTGGTGAAGCTTTCTTT.

With respect to this clonotype: Since a much larger clone is just one base distant, this may be a read error. The chain uses TRBV10-3 and TRBJ2-7; perhaps TRBD2 as D (5 bases). The germline V gene has CDR1 ENHRY and CDR2 SYGVKD. V gave up 0 bases and J gave up 3 bases, with 12 bases separating them. The CDR3 has 15 amino acids. The CDR3 reads CAISESSERGYEQYF. For the CDR3, the DNA is TGTGCCATCAGTGAGTCTAGCGAACGGGGCTACGAGCAGTACTTC.

This clonotype occurred many times. J is TRBJ2-5 and V is TRBV7-2; TRBD2 aligns across 11 bases. The V gene's germline CDR1 is SGHTA and CDR2 FQGNSA. The V segment lost 5 bases and the J segment 2 bases; nucleotides outside the gene matches: 4. This CDR3 is 15 amino acids long. CDR3 in amino acids: CASSALAGVQETQYF. In DNA form, the CDR3 reads TGTGCCAGCAGCGCACTAGCGGGGGTACAAGAGACCCAGTACTTC. Variable domain in full (rest from reference TRBV7-2 and TRBJ2-5): GAGVSQSPSNKVTEKGKDVELRCDPISGHTALYWYRQSLGQGLEFLIYFQGNSAPDKSGLPSDRFSAERTGGSVSTLTIQRTQQEDSAVYLCASSALAGVQETQYFGPGTRLLVL.

This clonotype turned up a few times. CDR3 sequence (DNA): TGTGCCAGCCAGGAGGATTACCAAGCCCGCGGGGAGCTGTTTTTT. It is translated as CASQEDYQARGELFF. The chain couples TRBV13 to TRBJ2-2; tentative D call: TRBD2 (5 bases). CDR1 is PRHDT, CDR2 FYEKMQ, per germline (reference sequence). Trimming left V 8 bases short and J 7 bases short, with 20 bases between. There are 15 residues in the CDR3. Together with reference TRBV13 and TRBJ2-2, the CDR3 gives the full variable domain: AAGVIQSPRHLIKEKRETATLKCYPIPRHDTVYWYQQGPGQDPQFLISFYEKMQSDKGSIPDRFSAQQFSDYHSELNMSSLELGDSALYFCASQEDYQARGELFFGEGSRLTVL.

The chain links TRBV15 to TRBJ1-2; 11 positions agree with TRBD1. Germline CDR1 and CDR2: LNHNV and YYDKDF (reference sequence). This CDR3 is built from 16 residues. V was clipped by 3 bases and J by 0 bases; unmatched bases: 3. For the CDR3, the DNA is TGTGCCACCAGCAGCACGGGACAGGGGGCTAACTATGGCTACACCTTC. Translating it yields CATSSTGQGANYGYTF.

This chain links TRBV12-3 or TRBV12-4 with TRBJ1-1; no reliable D call. Trimming shortened V by 1 base and J by 4 bases, and 7 bases separated the two germline ends. This CDR3 has 13 amino acids. CDR3 sequence (DNA): TGTGCCAGCAGTTTAGGGTTGGTCACTGAAGCTTTCTTT. It is translated as CASSLGLVTEAFF.

Worth noting for this clonotype: A read error is possible here, since a much larger clone lies one base away. The chain employs TRBV2 and TRBJ1-1, with no clear D. From germline, CDR1 is SNHLY and CDR2 FYNNEI. The CDR3 has 12 amino acids. Between the trimmed V and J ends, which lost 8 bases and 4 bases, there was a span of 11 bases. The CDR3 nucleotides are TGTGCCAGCCACTCGGACGGCACTGAAGCTTTCTTT. Its translation is CASHSDGTEAFF.

This clonotype was detected many times. The rearrangement joins TRBV7-2 to TRBJ2-5; 8 bases fit TRBD2. This CDR3 contains 16 residues. Germline V gene lookup returns CDR1 SGHTA and CDR2 FQGNSA. J lost 5 bases, V lost 5 bases, and 13 bases had no gene match. This CDR3 is CASSTGGGTLVETQYF. The CDR3 DNA reads TGTGCCAGCAGCACTGGCGGGGGGACATTGGTTGAGACCCAGTACTTC. The full variable domain, rest sourced from reference TRBV7-2 and TRBJ2-5, is GAGVSQSPSNKVTEKGKDVELRCDPISGHTALYWYRQSLGQGLEFLIYFQGNSAPDKSGLPSDRFSAERTGGSVSTLTIQRTQQEDSAVYLCASSTGGGTLVETQYFGPGTRLLVL.